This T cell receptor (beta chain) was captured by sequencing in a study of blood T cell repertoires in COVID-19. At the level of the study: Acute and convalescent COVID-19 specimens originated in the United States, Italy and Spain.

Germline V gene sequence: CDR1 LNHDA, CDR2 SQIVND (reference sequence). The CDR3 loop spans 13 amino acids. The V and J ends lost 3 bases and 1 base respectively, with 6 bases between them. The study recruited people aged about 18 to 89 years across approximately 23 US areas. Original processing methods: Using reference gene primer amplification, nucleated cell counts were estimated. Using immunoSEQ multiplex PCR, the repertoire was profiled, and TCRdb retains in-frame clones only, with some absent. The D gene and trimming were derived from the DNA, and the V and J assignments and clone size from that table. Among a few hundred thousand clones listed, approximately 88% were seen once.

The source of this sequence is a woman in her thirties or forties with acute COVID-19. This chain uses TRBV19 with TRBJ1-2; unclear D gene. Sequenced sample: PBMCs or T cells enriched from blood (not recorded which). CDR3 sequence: CASSIESNYGYTF. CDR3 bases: TGTGCCAGTAGTATTGAGAGTAACTATGGCTACACCTTC.